This T cell receptor beta chain comes out of a study of T-cell memory formation after mild COVID-19. Points from the study as a whole: Pre-infection memory contained some responding clones, which suggested that cross-reactive memory had joined. Contracting clones from day 15 to 85 showed balanced CD4/CD8; later expanders favored CD4+.

From the 5' RACE reads, TCRdb called clonotypes with MiXCR, one entry per CDR3 protein. This table holds roughly 150,000 distinct CDR3 sequences, over 10% found once. Concerning this clonotype: Antigen: not known.

There are 15 residues in the CDR3. V lost 2 bases, J lost 0 bases, and 9 bases lay in between. Looked up from germline, CDR1 is ENHRY and CDR2 is SYGVKD. This sequence was found in a man younger than 30 who had mild COVID-19 (a few samples of this study predate the infection). Cell type and time point are not known. Sequencing was done on a sample of PBMCs or a T cell subset sorted from them (not recorded which). The chain combines TRBV10-3 with TRBJ2-3, with a weak D call TRBD2 (5 bases). DNA of the CDR3: TGTGCCATCAGTGAGGGGTTAGCGAGCACAGATACGCAGTATTTT. It is translated as CAISEGLASTDTQYF.